One sample yielded the 9 T cell receptor beta chains listed below, sequenced in a study of T cells in women clearing cervical HPV infection. Only in-frame clones appear in the TCRdb table, and some are missing; sequencing was by immunoSEQ multiplex PCR. The sample totals some 39,000 clones. Source material: blood buffy coat. The receptors originated from a woman aged 18-70 years with a cervical HPV16 infection that either progressed to CIN3+ or cleared (not recorded which).

On this clone itself: The read is 3 residues too short to cover the CDR3 end, so that end is filled in from the germline J gene. The V call is TRBV19, the J call TRBJ1-6; no reliable D call. Germline V lookup: CDR1 LNHDA, CDR2 SQIVND (reference sequence). This CDR3 spans 15 amino acids. Trimming removed 7 bases at V and 0 bases at J, with 10 bases between. CDR3 DNA (partial): TGTGCCAGTAAGCGTGGAGGCTCCTATAATTCACCC. As protein: CASKRGGSYNSP. The full CDR3 reads CASKRGGSYNSPLHF. Drawing the rest from reference TRBV19 and TRBJ1-6, the complete variable domain is DGGITQSPKYLFRKEGQNVTLSCEQNLNHDAMYWYRQDPGQGLRLIYYSQIVNDFQKGDIAEGYSVSREKKESFPLTVTSAQKNPTAFYLCASKRGGSYNSPLHFGNGTRLTVT.

Comment on this clone: The CDR3 is cut off 3 residues early in the read; its end comes from the germline J gene. The V and J genes are TRBV19 and TRBJ2-6; 7 positions match TRBD1. The J segment lost 1 base and the V segment lost 5 bases, leaving 8 bases of the junction unmatched. Germline CDR1 and CDR2: LNHDA and SQIVND (reference sequence). The CDR3 totals 17 residues. The sequenced CDR3 bases are TGTGCCAGTAGTCCCGGGACAGAATCTTCTGGGGCCAACGTC. Amino acids: CASSPGTESSGANV. The entire CDR3 is CASSPGTESSGANVLTF.

As regards this clone: The read terminates 3 residues before the CDR3 end, so the remaining end is supplied by the germline J gene. The gene calls are TRBV16 and TRBJ2-2; D call uncertain. The CDR3 consists of 15 residues. Trimming took off 2 bases at V and 8 bases at J, with 15 bases between the two ends. CDR1 and CDR2 (germline): KGHSY, FQNENV. The CDR3 sequence is CASSQVRAEAGELFF. The covered CDR3 bases are TGTGCCAGCAGCCAAGTAAGGGCCGAGGCGGGGGAG.

About this clone itself: Read data end 3 residues before the CDR3 end; the end is taken from the germline J gene. V gene TRBV28 combines with J gene TRBJ2-5; 11 nucleotides agree with TRBD2. The J segment lost 2 bases and the V segment lost 5 bases, leaving 4 bases of the junction unmatched. This CDR3 has 15 amino acids. Looked up from germline, CDR1 is MDHEN and CDR2 is SYDVKM. The CDR3 sequence is CASSQGLAEQETQYF. The sequenced part of the CDR3 DNA is TGTGCCAGCAGTCAGGGACTAGCGGAACAAGAGACC.

Regarding this clone: The sequenced fragment ends 3 residues before the CDR3 boundary, so the rest is inferred from the germline J gene. The chain has TRBV5-1 and TRBJ2-2; TRBD2 matches 10 bases. The ends lost 0 bases at V and 3 bases at J; junction bases unmatched: 2. The CDR3 spans 16 residues. Germline CDR1 is SGHRS and CDR2 is YFSETQ. CDR3 DNA (partial): TGCGCCAGCAGCTTGGTTGGGACTAGCGACACCGGGGAG. Translation: CASSLVGTSDTGE. From start to end, the CDR3 is CASSLVGTSDTGELFF.

Regarding this clone: The sequence runs out 3 residues before the end of the CDR3; the remainder is reconstructed from the germline J gene. This sequence joins TRBV19 and TRBJ1-5; no clear D gene. Germline assignment: CDR1 LNHDA and CDR2 SQIVND (reference sequence). Trimming cost V 6 bases and J 4 bases, with 7 bases left between them. The CDR3 is made up of 12 amino acids. CDR3 protein: CASSALNQPQHF. The CDR3 bases that were read are TGTGCCAGTAGCGCGTTAAATCAGCCC.

Points on this clone: The read finishes 3 residues shy of the CDR3 end, and the germline J gene is used to complete it. The chain couples TRBV5-1 to TRBJ2-5, with TRBD1 matching 9 bases. Germline lookup yields CDR1 SGHRS and CDR2 YFSETQ. V lost 0 bases, J lost 0 bases, and 0 bases stayed unmatched. This CDR3 comprises 15 residues. The covered CDR3 bases are TGCGCCAGCAGCTTGGGGGACAGGGACCAAGAGACC. Translated, it gives CASSLGDRDQET. The full-length CDR3 reads as CASSLGDRDQETQYF. The whole variable domain, filled in from reference TRBV5-1 and TRBJ2-5, reads KAGVTQTPRYLIKTRGQQVTLSCSPISGHRSVSWYQQTPGQGLQFLFEYFSETQRNKGNFPGRFSGRQFSNSRSEMNVSTLELGDSALYLCASSLGDRDQETQYFGPGTRLLVL.

Regarding this clone: The read ends 3 residues before the CDR3 terminus; that terminus is restored from the germline J gene. J is TRBJ2-1 and V is TRBV19; the D call may be TRBD1 or TRBD2 (5 bases each). Germline V CDR1 and CDR2: LNHDA, SQIVND (reference sequence). The V end was cut by 3 bases, the J end by 6 bases, with 9 bases between. The CDR3 runs to 13 residues. The DNA read from the CDR3 is TGTGCCAGTAGTATTACAGGAGGCAATGAG. Amino acids: CASSITGGNE. The full-length CDR3 reads as CASSITGGNEQFF.

Note on this clone: Sequence at one end of the junction differs from germline and may be a read error. CDR3 amino acids: CASSQDRIQGGYTF. CDR3 bases read: TGCGCCAGCAGCCAAGATCGGATACAGGGGGGC. The chain has TRBV4-2 and TRBJ1-2; TRBD1 matches at 7 bases. The read gets to within 3 residues of the CDR3 end, and the germline J gene fills in the rest. The CDR3 sequence is 14 residues long. Germline CDR1 reads LGHNA; CDR2 reads YNFKEQ.